This passage covers 25 T cell receptor beta chains from one sample sequenced in a study of blood T cell repertoires in COVID-19. TCRdb's table, derived via immunoSEQ multiplex PCR, lists solely in-frame clones and lacks some. This table holds around 230,000 clones, roughly 87% found once. The sample consisted of PBMCs or T cells enriched from blood (not recorded which). The source is a young man with acute COVID-19.

V usage is TRBV10-2 and J usage is TRBJ2-3; 16 positions agree with TRBD2. V was pared by 6 bases and J by 1 base, with 4 bases of the junction left unmatched. Germline V CDR1 and CDR2: WSHSY, SAAADI. There are 17 residues in the CDR3. The CDR3 is CASSPGTSGRGTDTQYF. The CDR3, as DNA: TGCGCCAGCAGCCCCGGGACTAGCGGGAGGGGCACAGATACGCAGTATTTT.

This CDR3 is CASSLTGAGQPQHF. The CDR3 nucleotides read TGTGCCAGCAGCTTAACAGGGGCGGGACAGCCCCAGCATTTT. This chain joins TRBV7-2 and TRBJ1-5; 7 bases are a match to TRBD1. The germline gives CDR1 SGHTA, CDR2 FQGNSA. V was clipped by 2 bases and J by 7 bases; unmatched bases: 5. The CDR3 has 14 amino acids.

This clone was seen only once. This rearrangement joins TRBV5-1 to TRBJ2-3; 7 nucleotides agree with TRBD2. CDR3 length: 13 amino acids. Losses at the gene ends were 7 bases for V and 0 bases for J; bases not matched to a gene: 2. CDR1 and CDR2 (germline): SGHRS, YFSETQ. CDR3 in DNA: TGCGCCAGCGGGGGGGACAGCACAGATACGCAGTATTTT. Translated: CASGGDSTDTQYF.

This clone was picked up one time. The chain uses TRBV9 and TRBJ1-2; weak D call: TRBD1 (6 bases). Deletions cut 0 bases from V and 5 bases from J, with 20 bases between. Germline V gives CDR1 SGDLS, CDR2 YYNGEE. The length of the CDR3 is 17 residues. DNA of the CDR3: TGTGCCAGCAGCGTAGCTGCTAATCCGGGGGGGGCTTATGGCTACACCTTC. It translates to CASSVAANPGGAYGYTF.

This CDR3 reads CASRTGWDSPLHF. DNA for the CDR3: TGTGCCAGCAGAACAGGTTGGGATTCACCCCTCCACTTT. The chain employs TRBV7-9 and TRBJ1-6, with D possibly being TRBD1 (5 bases). The V gene lost 6 bases and the J gene lost 8 bases, with 11 bases spanning the gap. Germline V gene sequence: CDR1 SEHNR, CDR2 FQNEAQ (reference sequence). This CDR3 is built from 13 residues.

The genes are TRBV28 and TRBJ1-2; D gene ambiguous. Trimming shortened V by 7 bases and J by 0 bases, and 21 bases separated the two germline ends. Germline V lookup: CDR1 MDHEN, CDR2 SYDVKM. This CDR3 has 17 amino acids. In DNA, the CDR3 is TGTGCCAGCACTAGAACATCTGTAGGGAGAGCTAACTATGGCTACACCTTC. As protein: CASTRTSVGRANYGYTF.

J is TRBJ1-3 and V is TRBV12-3 or TRBV12-4, with no clear D. The V end lost 3 bases, the J end lost 4 bases, and 7 bases lay between the germline ends. The CDR3 has 13 amino acids. CDR3 residues: CASSFTEGNTIYF. The CDR3 coding sequence is TGTGCCAGCAGTTTCACTGAAGGAAACACCATATATTTT.

V and J are TRBV28 and TRBJ2-1, with 11 bases fitting TRBD2. Germline CDR1 is MDHEN and CDR2 is SYDVKM. The V segment lost 3 bases and the J segment 0 bases; nucleotides outside the gene matches: 10. The CDR3 consists of 19 residues. CDR3 bases: TGTGCCAGCAGTTTCGCCGGGACTAGCGGCCCCAGCTCCTACAATGAGCAGTTCTTC. It translates to CASSFAGTSGPSSYNEQFF.

The V call is TRBV5-4, the J call TRBJ2-2; TRBD1 might be the D (6 bases). Germline values: CDR1 SGHNT, CDR2 YYREEE (reference sequence). The V and J ends lost 1 base and 4 bases respectively, with 11 bases between them. The CDR3 consists of 15 residues. The DNA of the CDR3 is TGTGCCAGCAGCTTGTGGTTAGGGGGCACCGGGGAGCTGTTTTTT. Translated, it gives CASSLWLGGTGELFF. Using reference TRBV5-4 and TRBJ2-2 for the parts outside the CDR3, the full variable domain is ETGVTQSPTHLIKTRGQQVTLRCSSQSGHNTVSWYQQALGQGPQFIFQYYREEENGRGNFPPRFSGLQFPNYSSELNVNALELDDSALYLCASSLWLGGTGELFFGEGSRLTVL.

The J gene is TRBJ2-4, the V gene TRBV7-3, with D possibly being TRBD1 (5 bases). There are 19 residues in the CDR3. V was clipped by 4 bases and J by 9 bases, with 31 bases between them. Germline V lookup: CDR1 SGHTA, CDR2 FQGTGA. CDR3 in amino acids: CASSYKTESPNHRPVIQYF. CDR3 in DNA: TGTGCCAGCAGCTACAAAACCGAGTCCCCCAACCACAGGCCGGTCATTCAGTACTTC.

In DNA, the CDR3 is TGCAGTGCTAGTCCCGAGGATGAGCAGTTCTTC. It codes for CSASPEDEQFF. The J gene is TRBJ2-1, the V gene TRBV20-1, with D unclear. The CDR3 length is 11 residues. Germline CDR1 DFQATT, CDR2 SNEGSKA (reference sequence). Deletions cut 3 bases from V and 8 bases from J, with 8 bases between.

The chain combines TRBV3-1 (or the pseudogene TRBV3-2) with TRBJ1-2; the match to TRBD1 covers 9 bases. This CDR3 has 15 amino acids. Trimming removed 0 bases from V and 8 bases from J; junction bases left unmatched: 7. Per germline, CDR1 LGHDT and CDR2 YNNKEL (reference sequence). CDR3 amino acids: CASSQDRVTGGGYTF. The CDR3 coding sequence is TGTGCCAGCAGCCAAGATCGGGTGACAGGGGGGGGCTACACCTTC.

The rearrangement joins TRBV28 to TRBJ2-5, with unresolved D. Per the germline V gene, CDR1 is MDHEN and CDR2 is SYDVKM. Between the trimmed V and J ends, which lost 5 bases and 5 bases, there was a span of 9 bases. The CDR3 totals 12 residues. Here the CDR3 DNA reads TGTGCCAGCAGTCCCCCCGAGGAGACCCAGTACTTC. Translated: CASSPPEETQYF.

V gene TRBV19 combines with J gene TRBJ2-1; 12 nucleotides align to TRBD2. In germline, CDR1 is LNHDA, CDR2 SQIVND (reference sequence). This CDR3 region has 14 residues. The V and J ends lost 6 bases and 7 bases, in that order; junction bases with no gene match: 4. CDR3 loop: CASRTSGSTNEQFF. CDR3 nucleotides: TGTGCCAGTAGGACTAGCGGGAGCACGAATGAGCAGTTCTTC.

The V gene is TRBV30, the J gene TRBJ1-2; D is perhaps TRBD1 (6 bases). This CDR3 comprises 13 residues. Between the trimmed V and J ends, which lost 3 bases and 1 base, there was a span of 9 bases. The germline V gene encodes CDR1 GTSNPN and CDR2 SVGIG (reference sequence). The CDR3 spells CAWRDRFNYGYTF. CDR3 in DNA: TGTGCCTGGAGAGACAGGTTTAACTATGGCTACACCTTC.

The V call is TRBV29-1, the J call TRBJ1-2, with unresolved D. This CDR3 comprises 13 residues. Germline V gene sequence: CDR1 SQVTM, CDR2 ANQGSEA. Deletions cut 1 base from V and 8 bases from J, with 14 bases between. The CDR3 coding sequence is TGCAGCGTTGAAGTTCTGGCTACGCGGGGCTACACCTTC. Translating it yields CSVEVLATRGYTF.

This chain joins TRBV6-5 and TRBJ1-4; possibly TRBD1 for D (6 bases). Germline assignment: CDR1 MNHEY and CDR2 SVGAGI. This CDR3 region has 14 residues. V lost 5 bases, J lost 0 bases, and 7 bases lay in between. The CDR3 spells CASSRTATNEKLFF. CDR3 sequence (DNA): TGTGCCAGCAGTCGGACAGCAACTAATGAAAAACTGTTTTTT.

The chain uses TRBV9 and TRBJ2-1; tentatively, D is TRBD2 (5 bases). The V and J ends lost 3 bases and 0 bases respectively, with 16 bases between them. There are 17 residues in the CDR3. Per germline, CDR1 SGDLS and CDR2 YYNGEE. CDR3 bases: TGTGCCAGCAGCGACTACAGTGACTACGTCTCCTACAATGAGCAGTTCTTC. This gives the protein CASSDYSDYVSYNEQFF.

The chain uses TRBV29-1 and TRBJ1-4; D is possibly TRBD1 (5 bases). The V gene's germline CDR1 is SQVTM and CDR2 ANQGSEA. This CDR3 spans 14 amino acids. V lost 6 bases to trimming and J lost 8 bases, with 19 bases between them. CDR3 sequence: CSVVTSGLGEKLFF. As DNA, the CDR3 is TGCAGCGTCGTCACCTCGGGACTCGGGGAAAAACTGTTTTTT.

This chain links TRBV7-9 with TRBJ2-7, with TRBD2 matching 7 bases. Germline values: CDR1 SEHNR, CDR2 FQNEAQ (reference sequence). Trimming removed 5 bases from V and 5 bases from J; junction bases left unmatched: 3. CDR3 length: 12 residues. CDR3: CASSRGRDEQYF. CDR3 coding DNA: TGTGCCAGCAGCCGTGGGAGGGACGAGCAGTACTTC.

The rearrangement links TRBV28 to TRBJ1-5, with 7 bases that match TRBD1. J gave up 6 bases and V 0 bases, and 8 bases lay outside the gene matches. Germline V gene data show CDR1 as MDHEN and CDR2 as SYDVKM. The CDR3 loop spans 16 amino acids. DNA for the CDR3: TGTGCCAGCAGTTTATGGGAACAGGGGTTAGGTCAGCCCCAGCATTTT. Protein product: CASSLWEQGLGQPQHF.

This sequence joins TRBV6-5 and TRBJ2-1; 9 positions agree with TRBD1. Trimming at V came to 2 bases and at J to 7 bases, leaving 3 bases not matched to a gene. This CDR3 has 14 amino acids. CDR1 is MNHEY and CDR2 is SVGAGI in the germline V gene. CDR3 in amino acids: CASSYGDRENEQFF. CDR3 DNA: TGTGCCAGCAGTTACGGGGACAGGGAGAATGAGCAGTTCTTC.

The J gene is TRBJ2-4, the V gene TRBV14, with TRBD1 identical over 7 bases. Trimming removed 2 bases from V and 1 base from J; junction bases left unmatched: 8. Germline V gene sequence: CDR1 SGHDN, CDR2 FVKESK. The CDR3 is 17 residues long. CDR3 coding DNA: TGTGCCAGCAGCCAATTACACAGGGGTGTTGCCAAAAACATTCAGTACTTC. The encoded protein is CASSQLHRGVAKNIQYF.

The sample holds a few counts of this clone. CDR3 loop: CASRSLNRASEKLFF. DNA of the CDR3: TGTGCCAGCAGAAGTTTGAACAGGGCCTCTGAAAAACTGTTTTTT. This chain connects TRBV6-5 to TRBJ1-4, with D maybe TRBD1 (6 bases). CDR3 length: 15 amino acids. Trimming removed 6 bases at V and 7 bases at J, with 18 bases between. CDR1 MNHEY and CDR2 SVGAGI come from the germline V gene.

The genes are TRBV7-8 and TRBJ1-5; TRBD1 matches at 8 bases. This CDR3 region has 15 residues. Germline V gene lookup returns CDR1 SGHVS and CDR2 FQNEAQ. V was pared by 0 bases and J by 6 bases, with 4 bases of the junction left unmatched. The CDR3 reads CASSLAQTGAQPQHF. CDR3 nucleotide sequence: TGTGCCAGCAGCTTAGCTCAGACAGGGGCTCAGCCCCAGCATTTT.